Each of the 14 T cell receptor beta chains below was sequenced from the same sample in a study of T cell repertoires in cytomegalovirus infection. TCRdb reanalysed the reads using MiXCR and keeps one entry per CDR3 protein. Of fewer than 85,000 distinct CDR3 sequences in the sample, 4% were seen once. The sequencing sample was made of PBMCs. The receptors here all came from a human donor in good health (CMV status not recorded). Some clones in this sample may be carry-over from other donors' samples.

In this sample, this clonotype turned up many times. The rearrangement joins TRBV7-9 to TRBJ2-1; D not resolved. CDR1 is SEHNR, CDR2 FQNEAQ, per germline (reference sequence). Trimming took 5 bases from V and 6 from J, leaving 20 bases between them. This CDR3 is built from 16 residues. The CDR3 DNA follows: TGTGCCAGCAGCCCCCCCGCCCTTGGGGAACCCAATGAGCAGTTCTTC. Protein: CASSPPALGEPNEQFF.

This clonotype occurred many times. The chain links TRBV7-2 to TRBJ1-1; a weak D match, TRBD1 (6 bases). The CDR3 contains 13 residues. V dropped 7 bases and J dropped 7 bases, with 16 bases sitting between them. CDR1 and CDR2 from the germline V gene are SGHTA and FQGNSA. CDR3 loop: CASTGGRGLEAFF. The CDR3 coding sequence is TGTGCCAGCACCGGGGGTCGGGGGCTTGAAGCTTTCTTT.

Ten or more counts support this clonotype. V and J are TRBV7-2 and TRBJ2-7; D is uncertain. The CDR3 length is 13 residues. Germline V CDR1 and CDR2: SGHTA, FQGNSA. The V gene lost 1 base and the J gene lost 3 bases, with 7 bases spanning the gap. The CDR3 DNA reads TGTGCCAGCAGCTTAGGGTCGAACTACGAGCAGTACTTC. Protein product: CASSLGSNYEQYF.

This clonotype was found many times. This chain uses TRBV7-2 with TRBJ2-7; unclear D gene. CDR1 is SGHTA, CDR2 FQGNSA, per germline. CDR3 length: 14 amino acids. Trimming stripped 3 bases from V and 2 bases from J, with 11 bases between. The CDR3, as DNA: TGTGCCAGCAGCTTCGGAGCTATTGCCTACGAGCAGTACTTC. Its translation: CASSFGAIAYEQYF.

This clonotype was counted a few times. The chain combines TRBV6-1 with TRBJ2-3, with 8 bases fitting TRBD2. This CDR3 has 17 residues. Germline CDR1 MNHNS, CDR2 SASEGT. Trimming cost V 2 bases and J 9 bases; bases outside gene matches: 16. Here the CDR3 DNA reads TGTGCCAGCAGTGAACCCGGGACTAGAGGTCCTCGGGGGACGCAGTATTTT. Its translation is CASSEPGTRGPRGTQYF.

This clonotype was recorded many times. V and J are TRBV7-2 and TRBJ2-1; TRBD1 matches at 9 bases. The CDR3 is 16 amino acids. After removal of 6 bases from V and 4 bases from J, the junction contained 10 bases not matched to a gene. The germline CDR1 and CDR2 sequences are SGHTA and FQGNSA. CDR3: CASRTTGGAGYNEQFF. In nucleotides, the CDR3 is TGTGCCAGCAGAACAACAGGGGGCGCTGGGTACAATGAGCAGTTCTTC.

This clonotype was seen ten or more times. V usage is TRBV11-3 and J usage is TRBJ2-1; 11 bases are a match to TRBD2. V trimming: 0 bases; J trimming: 5 bases; junction bases outside the gene matches: 3. The CDR3 contains 16 residues. The germline V gene encodes CDR1 SGHNT and CDR2 YENEEA. For the CDR3, the DNA is TGTGCCAGCAGCTTAGAGCCTAGCGGGGGGAACAATGAGCAGTTCTTC. It translates to CASSLEPSGGNNEQFF.

This clonotype is medium-sized (0.01 to 0.1%). The chain couples TRBV7-2 to TRBJ1-5; no definite D call. Trimming shortened V by 5 bases and J by 2 bases, and 13 bases separated the two germline ends. The CDR3 is 15 residues long. Per the germline V gene, CDR1 is SGHTA and CDR2 is FQGNSA. The DNA for the CDR3 is TGTGCCAGCAGCGTAAGAGGGAATGGCAATCAGCCCCAGCATTTT. This encodes CASSVRGNGNQPQHF.

This clonotype turned up a few times. The chain joins TRBV19 to TRBJ1-2; unclear D gene. The V gene lost 3 bases and the J gene lost 3 bases, with 2 bases spanning the gap. The germline V gene encodes CDR1 LNHDA and CDR2 SQIVND (reference sequence). The CDR3 is 11 residues long. In nucleotides, the CDR3 is TGTGCCAGTAGTATCGACTATGGCTACACCTTC. Protein: CASSIDYGYTF.

The V gene is TRBV6-2 or TRBV6-3, the J gene TRBJ2-7; the D gene is possibly TRBD2 (6 bases). The V gene's germline CDR1 is MNHEY and CDR2 SVGEGT. The CDR3 runs to 14 residues. V lost 0 bases and J lost 3, with 9 bases in between. CDR3 in amino acids: CASSYSMEGYEQYF. The CDR3 coding sequence is TGTGCCAGCAGTTACTCAATGGAGGGCTACGAGCAGTACTTC.

At least ten counts were recorded for this clonotype. The CDR3 loop is CASSRRGRSPEAFF. For the CDR3, the DNA is TGTGCCAGCAGCCGCCGGGGGAGGTCCCCTGAAGCTTTCTTT. The chain joins TRBV11-3 to TRBJ1-1, with D possibly matching TRBD1 (5 bases). The CDR3 runs 14 residues. Trimming removed 5 bases at V and 6 bases at J, with 16 bases between. Per germline, CDR1 SGHNT and CDR2 YENEEA.

This clonotype was detected only a few times. The chain joins TRBV6-1 to TRBJ1-5; 7 nucleotides agree with TRBD1. CDR1 is MNHNS and CDR2 is SASEGT in the germline V gene. The CDR3 contains 14 residues. J gave up 6 bases and V 6 bases, and 8 bases lay outside the gene matches. This CDR3 is CASRGGSGAQPQHF. The CDR3 nucleotides are TGTGCCAGCAGAGGGGGCTCTGGGGCTCAGCCCCAGCATTTT.

The chain recombines TRBV6-5 with TRBJ1-5; D unresolved. Germline V gives CDR1 MNHEY, CDR2 SVGAGI. V was clipped by 5 bases and J by 9 bases, with 8 bases between them. The CDR3 runs to 11 residues. The CDR3: CASSVAGPQHF. In DNA form, the CDR3 reads TGTGCCAGCAGTGTTGCAGGGCCCCAGCATTTT.

This clonotype was observed at least ten times. The V gene is TRBV7-2, the J gene TRBJ1-1, with D maybe TRBD1 (6 bases). The CDR3 is 17 residues long. The V end lost 1 base, the J end lost 6 bases, and 21 bases lay between the germline ends. Per the germline V gene, CDR1 is SGHTA and CDR2 is FQGNSA. CDR3 sequence reads: CASSLEEQGAALAEAFF. CDR3 in DNA: TGTGCCAGCAGCTTAGAAGAACAGGGCGCTGCGCTGGCTGAAGCTTTCTTT.